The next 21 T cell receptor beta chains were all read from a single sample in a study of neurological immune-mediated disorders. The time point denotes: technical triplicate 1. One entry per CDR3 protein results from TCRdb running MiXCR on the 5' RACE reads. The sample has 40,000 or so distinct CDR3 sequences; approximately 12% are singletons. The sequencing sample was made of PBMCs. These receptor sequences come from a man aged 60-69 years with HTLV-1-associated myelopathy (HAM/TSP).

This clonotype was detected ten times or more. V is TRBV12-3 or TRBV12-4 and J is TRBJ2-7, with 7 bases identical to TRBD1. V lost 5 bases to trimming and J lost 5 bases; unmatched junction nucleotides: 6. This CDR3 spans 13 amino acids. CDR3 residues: CASSPRQGNEQYF. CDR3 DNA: TGTGCCAGCAGTCCACGACAGGGAAACGAGCAGTACTTC.

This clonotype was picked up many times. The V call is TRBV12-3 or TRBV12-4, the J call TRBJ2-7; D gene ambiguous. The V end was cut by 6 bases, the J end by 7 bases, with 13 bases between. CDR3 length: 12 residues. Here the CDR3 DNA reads TGTGCCAGCAGCCCCCCCCCCAGGGAGCAGTACTTC. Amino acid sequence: CASSPPPREQYF.

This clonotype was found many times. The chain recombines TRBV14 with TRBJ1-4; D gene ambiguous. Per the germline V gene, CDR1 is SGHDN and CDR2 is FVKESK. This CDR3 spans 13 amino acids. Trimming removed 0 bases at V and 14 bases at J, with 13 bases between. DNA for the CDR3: TGTGCCAGCAGCCAAGATAGGAGTTTAAGTCTGTTTTTT. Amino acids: CASSQDRSLSLFF.

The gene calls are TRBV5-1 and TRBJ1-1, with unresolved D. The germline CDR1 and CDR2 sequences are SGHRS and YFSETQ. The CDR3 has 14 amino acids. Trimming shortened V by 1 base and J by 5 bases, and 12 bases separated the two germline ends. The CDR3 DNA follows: TGCGCCAGCAGCTTGACCACTTCGGGGACTGAAGCTTTCTTT. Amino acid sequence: CASSLTTSGTEAFF. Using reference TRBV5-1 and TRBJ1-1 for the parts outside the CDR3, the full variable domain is KAGVTQTPRYLIKTRGQQVTLSCSPISGHRSVSWYQQTPGQGLQFLFEYFSETQRNKGNFPGRFSGRQFSNSRSEMNVSTLELGDSALYLCASSLTTSGTEAFFGQGTRLTVV.

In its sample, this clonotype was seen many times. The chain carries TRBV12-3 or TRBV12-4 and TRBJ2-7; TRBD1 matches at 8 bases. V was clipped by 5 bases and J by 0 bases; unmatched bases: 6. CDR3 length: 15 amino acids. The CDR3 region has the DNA TGTGCCAGCAGTAAGAGGACAGGGATCTCCTACGAGCAGTACTTC. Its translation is CASSKRTGISYEQYF.

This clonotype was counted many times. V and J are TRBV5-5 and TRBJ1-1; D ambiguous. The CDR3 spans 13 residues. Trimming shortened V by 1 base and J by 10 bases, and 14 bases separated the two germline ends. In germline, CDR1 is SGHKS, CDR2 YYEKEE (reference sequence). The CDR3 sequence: CASSLSVSIGAFF. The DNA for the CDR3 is TGTGCCAGCAGCTTGTCAGTTAGTATTGGAGCTTTCTTT. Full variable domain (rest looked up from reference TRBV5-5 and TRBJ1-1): DAGVTQSPTHLIKTRGQQVTLRCSPISGHKSVSWYQQVLGQGPQFIFQYYEKEERGRGNFPDRFSARQFPNYSSELNVNALLLGDSALYLCASSLSVSIGAFFGQGTRLTVV.

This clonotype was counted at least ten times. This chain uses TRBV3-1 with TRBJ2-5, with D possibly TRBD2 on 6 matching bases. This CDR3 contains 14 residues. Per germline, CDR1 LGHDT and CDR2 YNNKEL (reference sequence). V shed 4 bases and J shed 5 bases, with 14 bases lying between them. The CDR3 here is CASSPGTASETQYF. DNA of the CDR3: TGTGCCAGCAGCCCCGGGACTGCGAGTGAGACCCAGTACTTC.

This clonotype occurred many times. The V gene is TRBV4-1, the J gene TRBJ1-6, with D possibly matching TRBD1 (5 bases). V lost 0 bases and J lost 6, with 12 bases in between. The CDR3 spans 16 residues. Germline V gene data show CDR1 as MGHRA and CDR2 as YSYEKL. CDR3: CASSQEPRGGNSPLHF. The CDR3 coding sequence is TGCGCCAGCAGCCAAGAACCTAGGGGTGGTAATTCACCCCTCCACTTT.

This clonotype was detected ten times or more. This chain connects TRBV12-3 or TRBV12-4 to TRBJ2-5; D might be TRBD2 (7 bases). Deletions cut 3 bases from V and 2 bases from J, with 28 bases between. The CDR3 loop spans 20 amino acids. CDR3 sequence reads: CASSFGRMDSQKERQETQYF. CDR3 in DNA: TGTGCCAGCAGTTTCGGGAGGATGGACAGCCAAAAGGAAAGACAAGAGACCCAGTACTTC.

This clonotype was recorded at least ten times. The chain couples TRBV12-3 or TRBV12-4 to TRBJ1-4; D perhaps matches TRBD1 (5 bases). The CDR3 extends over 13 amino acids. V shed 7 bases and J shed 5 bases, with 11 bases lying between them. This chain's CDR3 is CASTGTVNEKLFF. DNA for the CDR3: TGTGCCAGCACCGGGACGGTGAATGAAAAACTGTTTTTT.

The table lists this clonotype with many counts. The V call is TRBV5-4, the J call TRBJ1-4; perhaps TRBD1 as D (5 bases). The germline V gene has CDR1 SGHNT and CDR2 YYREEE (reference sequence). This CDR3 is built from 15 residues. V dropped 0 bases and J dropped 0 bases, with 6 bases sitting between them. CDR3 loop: CASSLGQTTNEKLFF. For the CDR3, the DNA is TGTGCCAGCAGCTTGGGACAGACAACTAATGAAAAACTGTTTTTT.

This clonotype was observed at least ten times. The CDR3 reads CASLSGTGLNTEAFF. The DNA for the CDR3 is TGCGCCAGCCTCTCCGGGACAGGCTTGAACACTGAAGCTTTCTTT. The V gene is TRBV5-1, the J gene TRBJ1-1, with TRBD1 matching over 8 bases. Germline lookup yields CDR1 SGHRS and CDR2 YFSETQ. V trimming: 7 bases; J trimming: 0 bases; junction bases outside the gene matches: 8. This CDR3 contains 15 residues.

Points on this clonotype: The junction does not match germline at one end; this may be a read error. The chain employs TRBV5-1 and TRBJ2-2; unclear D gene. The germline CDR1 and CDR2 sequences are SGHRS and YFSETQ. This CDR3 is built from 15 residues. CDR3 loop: CSSSLVICSTGELFF. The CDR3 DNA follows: TGCTCCAGCAGCTTAGTTATCTGCTCCACCGGGGAGCTGTTTTTT.

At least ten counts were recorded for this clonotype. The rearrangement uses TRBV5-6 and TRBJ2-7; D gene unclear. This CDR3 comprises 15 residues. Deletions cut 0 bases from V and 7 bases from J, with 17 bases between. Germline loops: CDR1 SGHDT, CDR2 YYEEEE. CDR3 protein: CASSLGPGLNREQYF. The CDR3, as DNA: TGTGCCAGCAGCTTGGGGCCGGGTCTCAATCGAGAGCAGTACTTC.

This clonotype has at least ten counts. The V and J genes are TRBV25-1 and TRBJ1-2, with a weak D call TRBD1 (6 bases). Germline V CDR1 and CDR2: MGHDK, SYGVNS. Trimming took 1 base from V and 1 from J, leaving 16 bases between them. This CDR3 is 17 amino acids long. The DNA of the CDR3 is TGTGCCAGCAGTGAATTGGGGGCTCCCGATGGTAACTATGGCTACACCTTC. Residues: CASSELGAPDGNYGYTF.

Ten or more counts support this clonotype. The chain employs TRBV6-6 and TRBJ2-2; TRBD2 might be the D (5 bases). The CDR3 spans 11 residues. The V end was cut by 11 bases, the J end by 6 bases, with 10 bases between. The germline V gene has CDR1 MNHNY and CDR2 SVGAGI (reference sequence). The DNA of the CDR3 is TGTGCCGCCCGGGGTCCCGGGGAGCTGTTTTTT. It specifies CAARGPGELFF.

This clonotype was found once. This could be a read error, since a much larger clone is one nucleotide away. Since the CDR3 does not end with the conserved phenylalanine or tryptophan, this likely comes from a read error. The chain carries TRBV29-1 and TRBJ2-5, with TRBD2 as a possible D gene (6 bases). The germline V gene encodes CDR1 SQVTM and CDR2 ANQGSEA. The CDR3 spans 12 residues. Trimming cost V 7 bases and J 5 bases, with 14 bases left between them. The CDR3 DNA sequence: TGCAGCGCCCACACTAGCTCCGAGACCCAGTACTAC. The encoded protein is CSAHTSSETQYY.

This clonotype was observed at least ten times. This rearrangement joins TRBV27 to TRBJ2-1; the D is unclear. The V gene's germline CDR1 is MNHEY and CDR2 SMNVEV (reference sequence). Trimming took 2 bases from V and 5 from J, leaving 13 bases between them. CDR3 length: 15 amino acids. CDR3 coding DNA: TGTGCCAGCAGTTTAAGACCACATTCCGACAATGAGCAGTTCTTC. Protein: CASSLRPHSDNEQFF.

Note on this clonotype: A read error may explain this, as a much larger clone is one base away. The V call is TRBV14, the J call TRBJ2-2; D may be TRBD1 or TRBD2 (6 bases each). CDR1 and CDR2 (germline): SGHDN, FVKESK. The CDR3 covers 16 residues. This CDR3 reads CASSQMTGAITVELFF. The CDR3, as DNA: TGTGCCAGCAGCCAAATGACGGGGGCAATCACCGTGGAGCTGTTTTTT.

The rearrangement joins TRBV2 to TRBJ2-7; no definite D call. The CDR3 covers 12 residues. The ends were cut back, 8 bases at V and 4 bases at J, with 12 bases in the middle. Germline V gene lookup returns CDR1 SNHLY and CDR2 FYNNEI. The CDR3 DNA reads TGTGCCAGCGAGTTAACAACTTACGAGCAGTACTTC. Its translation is CASELTTYEQYF.

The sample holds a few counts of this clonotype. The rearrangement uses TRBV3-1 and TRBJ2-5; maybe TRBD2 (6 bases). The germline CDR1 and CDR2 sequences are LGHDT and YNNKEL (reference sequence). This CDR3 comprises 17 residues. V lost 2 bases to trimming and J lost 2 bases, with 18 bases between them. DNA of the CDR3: TGTGCCAGCAGCCAATGGGTTCCGGGAGCGGCGCAAGAGACCCAGTACTTC. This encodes CASSQWVPGAAQETQYF.